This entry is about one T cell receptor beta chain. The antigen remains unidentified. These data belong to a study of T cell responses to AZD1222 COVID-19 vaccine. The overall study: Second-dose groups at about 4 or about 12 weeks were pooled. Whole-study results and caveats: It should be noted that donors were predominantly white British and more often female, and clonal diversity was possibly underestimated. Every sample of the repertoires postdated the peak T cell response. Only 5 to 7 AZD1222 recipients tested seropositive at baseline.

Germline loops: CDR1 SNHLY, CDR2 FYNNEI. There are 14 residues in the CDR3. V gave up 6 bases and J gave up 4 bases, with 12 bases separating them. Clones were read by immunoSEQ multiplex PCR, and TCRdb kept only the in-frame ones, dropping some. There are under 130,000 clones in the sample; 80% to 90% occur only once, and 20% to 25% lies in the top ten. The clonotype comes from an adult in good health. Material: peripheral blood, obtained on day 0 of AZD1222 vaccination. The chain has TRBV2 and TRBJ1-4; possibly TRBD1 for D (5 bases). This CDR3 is CASRPLTVNEKLFF. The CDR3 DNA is TGTGCCAGCAGGCCTTTGACAGTTAATGAAAAACTGTTTTTT.